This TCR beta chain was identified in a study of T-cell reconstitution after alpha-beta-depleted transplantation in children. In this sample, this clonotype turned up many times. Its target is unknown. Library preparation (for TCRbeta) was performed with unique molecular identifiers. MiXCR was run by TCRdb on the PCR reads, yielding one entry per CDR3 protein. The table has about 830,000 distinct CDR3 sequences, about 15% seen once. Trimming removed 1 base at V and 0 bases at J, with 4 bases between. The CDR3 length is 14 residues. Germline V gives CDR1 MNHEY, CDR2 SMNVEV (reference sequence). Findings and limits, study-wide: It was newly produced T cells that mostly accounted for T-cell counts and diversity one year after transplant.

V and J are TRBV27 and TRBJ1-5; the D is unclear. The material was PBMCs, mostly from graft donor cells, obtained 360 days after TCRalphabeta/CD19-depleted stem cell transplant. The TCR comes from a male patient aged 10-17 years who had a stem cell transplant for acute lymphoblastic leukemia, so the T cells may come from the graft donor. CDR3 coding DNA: TGTGCCAGCAGTTTATTGGGTAGCAATCAGCCCCAGCATTTT. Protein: CASSLLGSNQPQHF.